The 2 T cell receptor beta chains presented below share a single source sample, sequenced in a study of early T cells in non-severe SARS-CoV-2 infection. TCRdb used MiXCR to reprocess the 5' RACE reads, holding one entry per CDR3 protein. This sample has about 48,000 distinct CDR3 sequences, with roughly 7.7% found just once. Specimen: whole blood. These receptors were obtained from an adult who was a healthcare worker with PCR-confirmed SARS-CoV-2 infection or an uninfected control (not recorded which).

This clonotype was seen ten or more times. The chain recombines TRBV19 with TRBJ1-5; D is uncertain. Trimming removed 3 bases from V and 1 base from J, with 7 bases in between. Germline-derived CDR1 and CDR2 are LNHDA and SQIVND (reference sequence). The CDR3 has 14 residues. The DNA of the CDR3 is TGTGCCAGTAGTATCTTGGGGAGCAATCAGCCCCAGCATTTT. Protein: CASSILGSNQPQHF.

Note on this clonotype: At one boundary the junction diverges from the germline segment, which might be a read error. The genes are TRBV6-2 or TRBV6-3 and TRBJ1-5; TRBD1 aligns across 8 bases. The CDR3 totals 14 residues. CDR1 and CDR2 (germline): MNHEY, SVGEGT. DNA of the CDR3: TGTGCCAGCAGTGATGGACAGGGCAACCAGCCCCAGCATTTT. It encodes CASSDGQGNQPQHF.